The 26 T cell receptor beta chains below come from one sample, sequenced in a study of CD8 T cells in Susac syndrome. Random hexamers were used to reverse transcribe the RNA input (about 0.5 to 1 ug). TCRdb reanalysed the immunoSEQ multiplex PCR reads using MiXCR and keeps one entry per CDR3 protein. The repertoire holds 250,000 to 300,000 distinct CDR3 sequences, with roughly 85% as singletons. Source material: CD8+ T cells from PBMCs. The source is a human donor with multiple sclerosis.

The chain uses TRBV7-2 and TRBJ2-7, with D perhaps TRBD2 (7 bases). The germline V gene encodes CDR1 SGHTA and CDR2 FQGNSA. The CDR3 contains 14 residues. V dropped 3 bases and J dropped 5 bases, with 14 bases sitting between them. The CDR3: CASSFWGGENEQYF. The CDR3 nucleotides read TGTGCCAGCAGCTTCTGGGGGGGCGAGAACGAGCAGTACTTC.

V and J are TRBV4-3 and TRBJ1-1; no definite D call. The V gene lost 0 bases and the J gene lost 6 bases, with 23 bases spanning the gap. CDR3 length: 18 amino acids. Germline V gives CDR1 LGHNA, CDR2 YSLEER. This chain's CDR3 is CASSQDLGQAAARPEAFF. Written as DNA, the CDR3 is TGCGCCAGCAGCCAAGATTTAGGCCAGGCAGCGGCCCGCCCTGAAGCTTTCTTT.

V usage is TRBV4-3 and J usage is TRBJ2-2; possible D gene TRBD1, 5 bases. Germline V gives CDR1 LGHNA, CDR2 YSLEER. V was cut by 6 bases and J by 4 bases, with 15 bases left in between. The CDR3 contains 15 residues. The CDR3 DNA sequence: TGCGCCAGCAGGCACAGGCTGGGCGGCACCGGGGAGCTGTTTTTT. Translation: CASRHRLGGTGELFF.

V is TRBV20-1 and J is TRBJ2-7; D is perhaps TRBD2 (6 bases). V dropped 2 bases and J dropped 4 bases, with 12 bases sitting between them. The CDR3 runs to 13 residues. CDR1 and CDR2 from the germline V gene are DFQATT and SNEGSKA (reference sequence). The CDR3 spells CSARQEGIYEQYF. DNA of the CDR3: TGCAGTGCTAGACAGGAGGGGATTTACGAGCAGTACTTC.

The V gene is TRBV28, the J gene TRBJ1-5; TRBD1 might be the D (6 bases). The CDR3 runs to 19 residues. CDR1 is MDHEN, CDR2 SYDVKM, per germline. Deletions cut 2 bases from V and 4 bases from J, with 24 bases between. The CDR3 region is CASSLEIRDVWDTNQPQHF. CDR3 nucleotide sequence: TGTGCCAGCAGTTTAGAGATCCGGGACGTCTGGGACACAAATCAGCCCCAGCATTTT.

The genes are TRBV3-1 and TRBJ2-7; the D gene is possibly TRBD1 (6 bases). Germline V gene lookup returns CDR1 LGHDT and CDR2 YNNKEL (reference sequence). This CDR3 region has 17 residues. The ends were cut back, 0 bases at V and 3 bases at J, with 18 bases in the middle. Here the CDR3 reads CASSQDSRGLGSYEQYF. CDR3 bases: TGTGCCAGCAGCCAAGATTCCAGGGGCCTTGGGAGCTACGAGCAGTACTTC.

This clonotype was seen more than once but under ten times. The CDR3 DNA reads as TGTGCCAGCAGCTCTAGTAACTATGGCTACACCTTC. Its translation is CASSSSNYGYTF. This chain connects TRBV27 to TRBJ1-2; unclear D gene. This CDR3 region has 12 residues. Germline V lookup: CDR1 MNHEY, CDR2 SMNVEV (reference sequence). V was clipped by 6 bases and J by 1 base, with 6 bases between them.

The CDR3 DNA follows: TGCGCCAGCAGCCCTCCAGTCACTGGGGAGCTGTTTTTT. This encodes CASSPPVTGELFF. This chain uses TRBV5-1 with TRBJ2-2; D ambiguous. Trimming shortened V by 4 bases and J by 8 bases, and 12 bases separated the two germline ends. The CDR3 has 13 residues. Germline CDR1 and CDR2: SGHRS and YFSETQ.

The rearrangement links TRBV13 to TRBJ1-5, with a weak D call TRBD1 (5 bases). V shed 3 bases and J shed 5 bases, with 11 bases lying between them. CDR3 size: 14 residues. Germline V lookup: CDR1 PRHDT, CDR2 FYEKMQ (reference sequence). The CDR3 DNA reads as TGTGCCAGCAGCTTTAGGGGATTCGATCAGCCCCAGCATTTT. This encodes CASSFRGFDQPQHF.

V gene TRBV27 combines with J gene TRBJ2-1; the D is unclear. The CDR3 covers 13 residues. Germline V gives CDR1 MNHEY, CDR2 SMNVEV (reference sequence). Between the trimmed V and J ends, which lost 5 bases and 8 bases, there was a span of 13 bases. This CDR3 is CASSLAYPHEQFF. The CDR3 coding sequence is TGTGCCAGCAGTCTGGCGTATCCCCATGAGCAGTTCTTC.

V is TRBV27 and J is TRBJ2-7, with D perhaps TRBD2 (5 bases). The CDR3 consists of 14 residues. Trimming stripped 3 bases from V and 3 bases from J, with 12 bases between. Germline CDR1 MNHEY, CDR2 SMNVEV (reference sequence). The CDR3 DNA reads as TGTGCCAGCAGTTTGGCTATACGGGGCTACGAGCAGTACTTC. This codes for CASSLAIRGYEQYF.

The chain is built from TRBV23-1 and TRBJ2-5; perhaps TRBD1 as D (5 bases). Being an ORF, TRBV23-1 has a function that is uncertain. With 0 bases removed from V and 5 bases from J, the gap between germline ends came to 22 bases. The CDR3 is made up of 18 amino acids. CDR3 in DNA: TGCGCCAGCAGTCAATCGGCTGCCCCGGACACGGCGGTGGAGACCCAGTACTTC. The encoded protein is CASSQSAAPDTAVETQYF.

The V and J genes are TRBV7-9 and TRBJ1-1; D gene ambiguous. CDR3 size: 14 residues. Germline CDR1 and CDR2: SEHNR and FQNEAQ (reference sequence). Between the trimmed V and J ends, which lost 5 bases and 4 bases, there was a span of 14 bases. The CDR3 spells CASSPRSTRTEAFF. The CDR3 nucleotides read TGTGCCAGCAGCCCTAGGTCCACTCGCACTGAAGCTTTCTTT.

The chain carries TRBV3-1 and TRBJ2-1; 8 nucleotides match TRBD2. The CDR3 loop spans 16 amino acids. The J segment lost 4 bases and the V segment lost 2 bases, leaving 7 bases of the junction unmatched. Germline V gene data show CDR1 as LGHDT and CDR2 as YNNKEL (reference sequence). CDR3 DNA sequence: TGTGCCAGCAGCCAAAATAGACTAGCGACTTACAATGAGCAGTTCTTC. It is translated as CASSQNRLATYNEQFF.

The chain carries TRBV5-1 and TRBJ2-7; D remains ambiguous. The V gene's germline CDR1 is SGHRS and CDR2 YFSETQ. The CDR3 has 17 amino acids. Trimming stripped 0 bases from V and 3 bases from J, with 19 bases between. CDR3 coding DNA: TGCGCCAGCAGCTTGGAATTTCGGAGTAGGGTTGACTACGAGCAGTACTTC. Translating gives CASSLEFRSRVDYEQYF.

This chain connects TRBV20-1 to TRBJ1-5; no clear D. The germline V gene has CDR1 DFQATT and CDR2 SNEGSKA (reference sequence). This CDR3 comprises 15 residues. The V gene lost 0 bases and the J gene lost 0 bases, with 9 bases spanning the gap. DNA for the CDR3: TGCAGTGCTAGAGATCCATGGGATAGCAATCAGCCCCAGCATTTT. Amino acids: CSARDPWDSNQPQHF.

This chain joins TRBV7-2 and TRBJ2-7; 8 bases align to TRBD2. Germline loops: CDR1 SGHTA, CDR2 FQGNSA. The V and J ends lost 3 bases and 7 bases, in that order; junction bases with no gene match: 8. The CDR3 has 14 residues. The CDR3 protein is CASSLLERGTEQYF. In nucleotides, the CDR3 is TGTGCCAGCAGCTTGCTTGAGCGGGGGACGGAGCAGTACTTC.

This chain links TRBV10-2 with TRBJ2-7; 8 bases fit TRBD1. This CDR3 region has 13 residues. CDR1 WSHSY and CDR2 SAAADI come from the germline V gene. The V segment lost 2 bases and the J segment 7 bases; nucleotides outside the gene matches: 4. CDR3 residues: CASSERTGKEQYF. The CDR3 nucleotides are TGCGCCAGCAGTGAGAGGACAGGGAAGGAGCAGTACTTC.

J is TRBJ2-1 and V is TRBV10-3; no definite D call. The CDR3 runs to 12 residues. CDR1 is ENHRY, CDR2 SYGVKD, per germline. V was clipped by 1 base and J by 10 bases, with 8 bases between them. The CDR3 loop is CAISELNREQFF. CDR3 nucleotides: TGTGCCATCAGTGAGTTAAATCGGGAGCAGTTCTTC.

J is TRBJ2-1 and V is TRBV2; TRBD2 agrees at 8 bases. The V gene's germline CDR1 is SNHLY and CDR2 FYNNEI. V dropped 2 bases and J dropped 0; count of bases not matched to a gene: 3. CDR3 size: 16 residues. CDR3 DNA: TGTGCCAGCAGTGAATCAGCGGGAGTCTCCTACAATGAGCAGTTCTTC. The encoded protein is CASSESAGVSYNEQFF.

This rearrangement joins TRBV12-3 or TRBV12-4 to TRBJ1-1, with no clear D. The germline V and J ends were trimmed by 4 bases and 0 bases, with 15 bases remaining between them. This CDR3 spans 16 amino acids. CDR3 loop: CASSWVNMDMNTEAFF. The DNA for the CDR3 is TGTGCCAGCAGTTGGGTCAACATGGATATGAACACTGAAGCTTTCTTT.

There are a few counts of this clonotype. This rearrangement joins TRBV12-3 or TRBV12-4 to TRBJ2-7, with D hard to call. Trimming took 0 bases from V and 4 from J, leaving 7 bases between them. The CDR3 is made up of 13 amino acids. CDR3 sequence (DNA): TGTGCCAGCAGTTTAGCTTACACATACGAGCAGTACTTC. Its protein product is CASSLAYTYEQYF.

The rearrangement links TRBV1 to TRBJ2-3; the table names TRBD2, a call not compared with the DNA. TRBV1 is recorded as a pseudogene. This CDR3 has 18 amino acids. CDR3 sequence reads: CTSSHFTGTSGKKDTQYF. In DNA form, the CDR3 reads TGCACCAGCAGCCATTTTACCGGGACTAGCGGGAAGAAAGATACGCAGTATTTT.

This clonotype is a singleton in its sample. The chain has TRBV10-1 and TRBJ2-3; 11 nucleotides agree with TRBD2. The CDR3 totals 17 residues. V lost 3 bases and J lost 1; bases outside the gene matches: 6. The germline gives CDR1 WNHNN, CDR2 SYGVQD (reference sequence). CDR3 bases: TGCGCCAGCAGTGACCCTTCGACTAGCGGGGGCACAGATACGCAGTATTTT. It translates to CASSDPSTSGGTDTQYF.

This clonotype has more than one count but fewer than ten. The CDR3 DNA sequence: TGTGCCAGCAGTTTGGGACAGTTCTACGAGCAGTACTTC. It translates to CASSLGQFYEQYF. V is TRBV27 and J is TRBJ2-7; 7 bases are shared with TRBD1. This CDR3 region has 13 residues. CDR1 is MNHEY and CDR2 is SMNVEV in the germline V gene (reference sequence). The V gene end was trimmed by 3 bases and the J gene end by 3 bases; junction bases not matched to a gene: 2.

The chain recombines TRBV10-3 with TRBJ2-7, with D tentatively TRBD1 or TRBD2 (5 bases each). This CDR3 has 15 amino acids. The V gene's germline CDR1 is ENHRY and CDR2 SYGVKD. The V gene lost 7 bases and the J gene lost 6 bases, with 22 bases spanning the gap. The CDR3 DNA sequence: TGTGCCATCAATGGGTTGCCCGGTGGGGACGGCGAGCAGTACTTC. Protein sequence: CAINGLPGGDGEQYF.